This TCR beta chain was profiled in a study of blood T cell repertoires in COVID-19. Looking at the study overall: Acute-phase and convalescent COVID-19 samples originated in the United States, Italy and Spain. In each case, the material was cDNA or gDNA derived from T cells, B-cell-depleted T cells, or PBMCs.

Original handling: The authors estimated nucleated cell counts from reference gene primer amplification. The data were produced by immunoSEQ multiplex PCR, yet TCRdb's version contains in-frame clones alone and is incomplete. The V and J calls and the clone size are those of that table, but D and trimming were determined from the DNA. The repertoire consists of fewer than 200,000 clones, with nearly 80% occurring once and the leading ten covering less than 30%. This TCR derives from a woman aged 70-85 years with acute or convalescent COVID-19. The material sequenced was peripheral blood.

The CDR3 sequence is CASSWDRGDTEAFF. DNA of the CDR3: TGCGCCAGCAGCTGGGACAGGGGGGACACTGAAGCTTTCTTT. The genes are TRBV5-1 and TRBJ1-1; 11 positions match TRBD1. Germline V lookup: CDR1 SGHRS, CDR2 YFSETQ. The CDR3 is 14 amino acids. The junction had 1 base not matched to a gene; V was cut back by 3 bases and J by 3 bases.